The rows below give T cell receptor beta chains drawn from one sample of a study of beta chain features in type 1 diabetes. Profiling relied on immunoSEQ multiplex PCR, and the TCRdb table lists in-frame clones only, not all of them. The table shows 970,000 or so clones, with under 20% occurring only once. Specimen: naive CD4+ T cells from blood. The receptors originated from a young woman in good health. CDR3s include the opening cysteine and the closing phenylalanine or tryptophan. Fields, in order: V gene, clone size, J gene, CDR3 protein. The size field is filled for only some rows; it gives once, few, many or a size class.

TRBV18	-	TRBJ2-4	CASSPDAGGVNIQYF
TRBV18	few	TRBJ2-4	CASSPSRGSEFKNIQYF
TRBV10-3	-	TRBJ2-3	CAIKGAGTDTQYF
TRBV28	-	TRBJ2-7	CASSLGTGLYEQYF
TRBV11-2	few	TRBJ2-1	CASSLDGAGKSYNEQFF
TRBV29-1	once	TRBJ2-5	CSATRDAQTQYF
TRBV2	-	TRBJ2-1	CASSTLAYNEQFF
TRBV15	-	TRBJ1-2	CATSRGTANYGYTF
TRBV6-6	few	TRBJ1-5	CASSWGAHQPQHF
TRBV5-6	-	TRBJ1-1	CASTVGNNLPDNTEAFF
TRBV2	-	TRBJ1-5	CASNDRRGNQPQHF
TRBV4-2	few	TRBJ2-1	CASSQVSAGLAQEQFF
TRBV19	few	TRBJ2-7	CASSRPGTSPLQYF
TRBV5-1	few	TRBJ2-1	CASSNNRVIEQFF
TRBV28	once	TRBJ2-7	CASSSAGLEQYF
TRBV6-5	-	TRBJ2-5	CASSYLAQETQYF
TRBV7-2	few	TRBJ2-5	CASSLASGVRSQYF
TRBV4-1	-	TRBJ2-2	CASSQPLGLAGGRGGELFF
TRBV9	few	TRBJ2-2	CAVRITSGSLAVTGELFF
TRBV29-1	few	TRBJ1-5	CSVARQPNQPQHF
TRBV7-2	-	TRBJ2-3	CASSLYGFQNTDTQYF
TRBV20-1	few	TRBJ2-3	CSAQGGTQYF
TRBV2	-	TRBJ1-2	CASSAASYGYTF
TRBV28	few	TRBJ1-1	CASKSPADTEAFF
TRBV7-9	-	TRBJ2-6	CASSFGPRGAGANVLTF
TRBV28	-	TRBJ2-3	CASSFGQWADTQYF
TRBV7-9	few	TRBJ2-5	CASSPRAGEEETQYF
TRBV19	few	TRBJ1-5	CASALGTLGNQPQHF
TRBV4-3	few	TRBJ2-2	CASSLSANTGELFF
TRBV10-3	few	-	CAISVGGSSYEQYF